This T cell receptor (beta chain) emerged from a study of cytomegalovirus exposure and HLA in healthy donors. With V trimmed by 6 bases and J by 6 bases, 11 bases remained unmatched. Germline V gives CDR1 MNHEY, CDR2 SVGAGI. The CDR3 is 15 amino acids. PCR was performed using 60 Vbeta and 13 Jbeta primers. Some clones are missing from TCRdb's copy, which holds only in-frame ones; the method was immunoSEQ multiplex PCR. This table has 100,000 to 150,000 clones, roughly 74% appearing once. The chain employs TRBV6-5 and TRBJ1-2, with 9 bases matching TRBD1. The receptor's source is a woman between 50 and 59 years old in good health and CMV-seropositive. The sequenced sample consisted of PBMCs. CDR3 in amino acids: CASRETGGLINGYTF. The CDR3 coding sequence is TGTGCCAGCAGGGAAACAGGGGGCTTAATCAATGGCTACACCTTC.